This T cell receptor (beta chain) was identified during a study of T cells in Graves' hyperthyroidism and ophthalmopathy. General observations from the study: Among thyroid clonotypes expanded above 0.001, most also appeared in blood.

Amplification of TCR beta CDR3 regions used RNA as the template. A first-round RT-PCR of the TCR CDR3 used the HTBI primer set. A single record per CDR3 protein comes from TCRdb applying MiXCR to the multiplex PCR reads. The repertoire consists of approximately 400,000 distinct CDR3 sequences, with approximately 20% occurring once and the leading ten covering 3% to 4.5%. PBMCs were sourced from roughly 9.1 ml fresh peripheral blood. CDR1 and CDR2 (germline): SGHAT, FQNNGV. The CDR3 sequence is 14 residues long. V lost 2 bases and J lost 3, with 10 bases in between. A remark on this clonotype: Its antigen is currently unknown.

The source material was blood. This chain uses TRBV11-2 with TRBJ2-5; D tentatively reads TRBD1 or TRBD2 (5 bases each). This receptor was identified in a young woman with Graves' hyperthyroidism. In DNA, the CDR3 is TGTGCCAGCAGCTTACGGTGGGGGAAAGAGACCCAGTACTTC. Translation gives CASSLRWGKETQYF. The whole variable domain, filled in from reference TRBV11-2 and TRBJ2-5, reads EAGVAQSPRYKIIEKRQSVAFWCNPISGHATLYWYQQILGQGPKLLIQFQNNGVVDDSQLPKDRFSAERLKGVDSTLKIQPAKLEDSAVYLCASSLRWGKETQYFGPGTRLLVL.